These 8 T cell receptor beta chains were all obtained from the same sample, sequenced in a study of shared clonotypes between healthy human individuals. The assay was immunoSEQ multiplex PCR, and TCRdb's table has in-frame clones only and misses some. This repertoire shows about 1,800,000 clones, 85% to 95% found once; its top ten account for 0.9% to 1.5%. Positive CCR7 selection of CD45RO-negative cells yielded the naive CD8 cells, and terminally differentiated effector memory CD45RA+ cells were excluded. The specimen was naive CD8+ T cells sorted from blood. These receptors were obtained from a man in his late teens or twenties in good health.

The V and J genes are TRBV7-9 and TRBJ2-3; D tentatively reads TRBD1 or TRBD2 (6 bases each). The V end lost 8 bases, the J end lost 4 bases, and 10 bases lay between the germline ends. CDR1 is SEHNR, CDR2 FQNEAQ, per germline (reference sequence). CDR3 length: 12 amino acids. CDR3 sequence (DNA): TGTGCCAGCCGAGGGGGGTCAGATACGCAGTATTTT. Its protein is CASRGGSDTQYF.

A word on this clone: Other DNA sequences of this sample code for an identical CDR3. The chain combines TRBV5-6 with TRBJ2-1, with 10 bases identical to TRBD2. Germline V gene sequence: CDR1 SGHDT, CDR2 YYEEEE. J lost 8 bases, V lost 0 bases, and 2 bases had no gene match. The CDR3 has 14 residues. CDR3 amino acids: CASSLGLAGDEQFF. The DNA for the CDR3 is TGTGCCAGCAGCTTGGGGCTAGCGGGAGATGAGCAGTTCTTC.

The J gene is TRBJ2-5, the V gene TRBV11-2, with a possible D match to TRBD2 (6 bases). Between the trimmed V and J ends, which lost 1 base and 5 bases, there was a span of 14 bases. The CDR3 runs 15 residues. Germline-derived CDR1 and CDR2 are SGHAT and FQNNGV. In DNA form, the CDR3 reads TGTGCCAGCAGCTTAGTGGGGGGAGTCAGCGAGACCCAGTACTTC. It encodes CASSLVGGVSETQYF.

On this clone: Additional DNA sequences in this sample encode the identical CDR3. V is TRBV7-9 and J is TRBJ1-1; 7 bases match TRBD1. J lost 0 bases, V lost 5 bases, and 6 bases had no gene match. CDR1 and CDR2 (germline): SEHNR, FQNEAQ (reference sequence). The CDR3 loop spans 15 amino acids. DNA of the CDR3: TGTGCCAGCAGCCCAAGGGACAGCATGAACACTGAAGCTTTCTTT. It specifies CASSPRDSMNTEAFF.

CDR3 sequence: CASSTGLGDEQYF. For the CDR3, the DNA is TGTGCCAGCAGCACGGGACTAGGGGACGAGCAGTACTTC. This rearrangement joins TRBV7-6 to TRBJ2-7, with 8 bases aligning to TRBD2. Germline V CDR1 and CDR2: SGHVS, FNYEAQ. The length of the CDR3 is 13 residues. V trimming: 5 bases; J trimming: 5 bases; junction bases outside the gene matches: 5.

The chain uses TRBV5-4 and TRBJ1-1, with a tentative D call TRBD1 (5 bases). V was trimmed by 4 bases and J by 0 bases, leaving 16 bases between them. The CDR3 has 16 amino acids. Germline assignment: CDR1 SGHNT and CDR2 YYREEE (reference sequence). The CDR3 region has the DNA TGTGCCAGCAGCCCCGACGGGGGAGGTGTGAACACTGAAGCTTTCTTT. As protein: CASSPDGGGVNTEAFF.

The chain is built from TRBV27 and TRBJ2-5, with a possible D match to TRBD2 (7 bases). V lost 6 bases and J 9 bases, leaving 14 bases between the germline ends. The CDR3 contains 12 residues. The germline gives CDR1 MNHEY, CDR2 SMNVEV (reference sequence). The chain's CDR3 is CASSEGGRAQYF. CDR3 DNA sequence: TGTGCCAGCAGCGAAGGGGGGAGGGCCCAGTACTTC.

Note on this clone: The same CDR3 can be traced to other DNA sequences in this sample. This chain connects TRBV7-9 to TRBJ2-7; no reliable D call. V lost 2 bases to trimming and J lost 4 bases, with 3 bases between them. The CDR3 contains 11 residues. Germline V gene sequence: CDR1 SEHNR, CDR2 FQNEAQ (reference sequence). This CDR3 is CASSLTYEQYF. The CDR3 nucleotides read TGTGCCAGCAGCTTAACGTACGAGCAGTACTTC.